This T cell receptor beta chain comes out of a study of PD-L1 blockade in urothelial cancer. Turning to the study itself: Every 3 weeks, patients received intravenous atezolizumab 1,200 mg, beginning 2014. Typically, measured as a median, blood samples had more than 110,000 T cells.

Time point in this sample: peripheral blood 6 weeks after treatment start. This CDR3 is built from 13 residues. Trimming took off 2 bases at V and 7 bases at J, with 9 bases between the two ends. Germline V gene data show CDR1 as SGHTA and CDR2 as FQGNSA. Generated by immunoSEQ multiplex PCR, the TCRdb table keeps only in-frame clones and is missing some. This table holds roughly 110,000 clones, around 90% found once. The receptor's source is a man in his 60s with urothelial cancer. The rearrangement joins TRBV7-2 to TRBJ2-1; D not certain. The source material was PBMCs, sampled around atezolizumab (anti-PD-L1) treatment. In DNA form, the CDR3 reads TGTGCCAGCAGCTTACTAGTGGGTAATGAGCAGTTCTTC. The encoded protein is CASSLLVGNEQFF.